This TCR beta chain was obtained from a study of neurological immune-mediated disorders. MiXCR, applied by TCRdb to the 5' RACE reads, yields one record per CDR3 protein. The table shows some 68,000 distinct CDR3 sequences, with approximately 14% occurring only once. This clonotype has a count of ten or more. V was trimmed by 6 bases and J by 5 bases, leaving 4 bases between them. The CDR3 consists of 11 residues. Germline V gene data show CDR1 as MNHEY and CDR2 as SVGAGI. Time point: longitudinal time-point 1 (baseline). The V and J genes are TRBV6-5 and TRBJ2-2; unclear D gene. This sequence originates from a female donor with HTLV-1-associated myelopathy (HAM/TSP). The sequenced sample was PBMCs. CDR3 DNA: TGTGCCAGCAGGGAAACCGGGGAGCTGTTTTTT. Translation: CASRETGELFF.